One and the same sample provided the 30 T cell receptor beta chains below, sequenced in a study of blood T cell repertoires in COVID-19 (dated by TCRdb to about 2020). The library was obtained by the immunoSEQ multiplex PCR assay. TCRdb took this table from immuneACCESS and kept in-frame rearrangements with V and J called. Such tables lack part of the clones; where checked against another copy, unresolved V genes explain under half of the gap, and the rest is unexplained. In this sample the table shows roughly 160,000 clones, 65% to 85% of which occur a single time. The ten biggest clones cover approximately 11% of the sample. Specimen: peripheral blood. The receptors here all came from a man in his sixties or seventies with active or convalescent COVID-19.

As for this clone: The sample carries other DNA sequences with the same CDR3. V is TRBV18 and J is TRBJ1-5; D not resolved. CDR3 length: 14 amino acids. Trimming took off 2 bases at V and 2 bases at J, with 7 bases between the two ends. Per the germline V gene, CDR1 is KGHSH and CDR2 is LQKENI. The CDR3: CASSPTGGNQPQHF. CDR3 sequence (DNA): TGTGCCAGCTCACCAACCGGAGGCAATCAGCCCCAGCATTTT.

The CDR3 loop is CASSPGQENTEAFF. The DNA for the CDR3 is TGTGCCAGCTCACCTGGACAGGAGAACACTGAAGCTTTCTTT. The genes are TRBV18 and TRBJ1-1, with TRBD1 matching 7 bases. The CDR3 is made up of 14 amino acids. CDR1 is KGHSH and CDR2 is LQKENI in the germline V gene. J gave up 1 base and V 3 bases, and 2 bases lay outside the gene matches.

This clone was seen a few times. The rearrangement joins TRBV7-2 to TRBJ1-1; TRBD1 matches 8 bases. Trimming removed 5 bases from V and 4 bases from J; junction bases left unmatched: 3. The germline gives CDR1 SGHTA, CDR2 FQGNSA. The CDR3 loop spans 13 amino acids. The CDR3 sequence is CASSLTGGTEAFF. In DNA, the CDR3 is TGTGCCAGCAGCCTAACAGGGGGCACTGAAGCTTTCTTT.

The chain links TRBV24-1 to TRBJ1-4; 7 nucleotides agree with TRBD1. The length of the CDR3 is 15 residues. The germline gives CDR1 KGHDR, CDR2 SFDVKD. The ends lost 8 bases at V and 7 bases at J; junction bases unmatched: 12. This CDR3 is CATNHRGRVGEKLFF. CDR3 DNA: TGTGCCACCAATCACAGGGGACGGGTGGGTGAAAAACTGTTTTTT.

CDR3 sequence reads: CASGDSNYGYTF. The CDR3 DNA reads TGTGCCAGCGGCGACAGTAACTATGGCTACACCTTC. V gene TRBV6-5 combines with J gene TRBJ1-2; a weak D match, TRBD1 (5 bases). CDR1 is MNHEY, CDR2 SVGAGI, per germline. The CDR3 contains 12 residues. V was clipped by 8 bases and J by 1 base, with 8 bases between them.

The CDR3 DNA reads as TGCGCCAGCACAGGACAGGGGGGGTACAATGAGCAGTTCTTC. Its protein product is CASTGQGGYNEQFF. The chain employs TRBV5-1 and TRBJ2-1; 10 bases are a match to TRBD1. Germline V gene data show CDR1 as SGHRS and CDR2 as YFSETQ. V shed 6 bases, J shed 4 bases, and the junction held 4 bases outside the gene matches. The CDR3 has 14 amino acids.

As to this clone: The sample carries other DNA sequences with the same CDR3. The chain combines TRBV28 with TRBJ1-3, with D uncertain. CDR3 length: 14 amino acids. V lost 4 bases and J 0 bases, leaving 7 bases between the germline ends. Germline V CDR1 and CDR2: MDHEN, SYDVKM. The CDR3 loop reads CASSSGSSGNTIYF. DNA of the CDR3: TGTGCCAGCAGTTCGGGAAGCTCTGGAAACACCATATATTTT.

V and J are TRBV12-3 or TRBV12-4 and TRBJ1-2, with a possible D match to TRBD1 (5 bases). The CDR3 spans 11 residues. V was clipped by 5 bases and J by 10 bases, with 11 bases between them. CDR3 protein: CASSPQGDYTF. The CDR3 DNA sequence: TGTGCCAGCAGTCCTCAGGGTGACTACACCTTC.

The chain couples TRBV28 to TRBJ2-7; TRBD1 aligns across 9 bases. CDR3 length equals 14 residues. V was pared by 6 bases and J by 5 bases, with 8 bases of the junction left unmatched. Germline CDR1 MDHEN, CDR2 SYDVKM. CDR3 loop: CASSRDRVIDEQYF. The CDR3 DNA reads TGTGCCAGCAGCCGGGACAGGGTTATCGACGAGCAGTACTTC.

The chain joins TRBV9 to TRBJ1-2; 8 bases map to TRBD1. Trimming cost V 3 bases and J 6 bases; bases outside gene matches: 13. CDR1 is SGDLS and CDR2 is YYNGEE in the germline V gene. This CDR3 is built from 16 residues. CDR3 bases: TGTGCCAGCAGCGCAACTATGGAGGCAGGGGGCAATGGCTACACCTTC. Its protein is CASSATMEAGGNGYTF.

The chain links TRBV6-5 to TRBJ2-5; TRBD1 agrees at 9 bases. The CDR3 runs to 13 residues. With V trimmed by 6 bases and J by 6 bases, 5 bases remained unmatched. Germline loops: CDR1 MNHEY, CDR2 SVGAGI. The CDR3 spells CASRGTGSKTQYF. The CDR3 DNA is TGTGCCAGCAGAGGGACAGGGAGCAAGACCCAGTACTTC.

The chain carries TRBV5-1 and TRBJ2-2; 13 bases map to TRBD2. Germline loops: CDR1 SGHRS, CDR2 YFSETQ. The CDR3 consists of 16 residues. V lost 5 bases and J lost 6; bases outside the gene matches: 7. The CDR3 sequence: CASRYGLAGVPGELFF. The CDR3 DNA reads TGCGCCAGCAGATACGGACTAGCGGGAGTACCCGGGGAGCTGTTTTTT.

This clone has just one count. This rearrangement joins TRBV2 to TRBJ1-1; tentative D call: TRBD1 (5 bases). The germline gives CDR1 SNHLY, CDR2 FYNNEI. V was pared by 7 bases and J by 0 bases, with 12 bases between. This CDR3 comprises 14 residues. CDR3 sequence (DNA): TGTGCCAGCACCCGACAGACCTTGAACACTGAAGCTTTCTTT. This gives the protein CASTRQTLNTEAFF.

The gene calls are TRBV28 and TRBJ2-1; 9 bases align to TRBD1. The germline gives CDR1 MDHEN, CDR2 SYDVKM. V shed 10 bases and J 6 bases; nucleotides not matched to a gene: 13. The CDR3 totals 15 residues. The CDR3 loop reads CATLGGTGFRNEQFF. The CDR3 DNA follows: TGTGCCACCCTAGGGGGGACAGGGTTTCGCAATGAGCAGTTCTTC.

The genes are TRBV28 and TRBJ2-7, with 8 bases that match TRBD2. CDR3 size: 15 residues. The V segment lost 6 bases and the J segment 5 bases; nucleotides outside the gene matches: 12. Germline CDR1 and CDR2: MDHEN and SYDVKM. The DNA of the CDR3 is TGTGCCAGCAGCAACCCCGGGAGGGCTTCCGACGAGCAGTACTTC. Translated: CASSNPGRASDEQYF.

This rearrangement joins TRBV6-2 or TRBV6-3 to TRBJ1-5, with unresolved D. Trimming left V 2 bases short and J 6 bases short, with 11 bases between. CDR1 is MNHEY and CDR2 is SVGEGT in the germline V gene. This CDR3 has 14 amino acids. The CDR3 DNA reads TGTGCCAGCAGTTACCAGGTCCTGGGTCAGCCCCAGCATTTT. This gives the protein CASSYQVLGQPQHF.

The chain is built from TRBV29-1 and TRBJ2-1; D may be TRBD2 (5 bases). The V gene lost 7 bases and the J gene lost 6 bases, with 13 bases spanning the gap. Germline V gives CDR1 SQVTM, CDR2 ANQGSEA. The CDR3 extends over 12 amino acids. The CDR3 is CSGYSASNEQFF. The CDR3 bases are TGCAGCGGGTATAGCGCTAGCAATGAGCAGTTCTTC.

V gene TRBV3-1 (or the pseudogene TRBV3-2) combines with J gene TRBJ2-7; TRBD2 matches 13 bases. Germline CDR1 reads LGHDT; CDR2 reads YNNKEL (reference sequence). The CDR3 runs 16 residues. With V trimmed by 1 base and J by 2 bases, 2 bases remained unmatched. CDR3 amino acids: CASSQGGTSGAYEQYF. For the CDR3, the DNA is TGTGCCAGCAGCCAAGGCGGGACTAGCGGGGCCTACGAGCAGTACTTC.

This chain joins TRBV29-1 and TRBJ1-1, with TRBD1 as a possible D gene (6 bases). Germline CDR1 SQVTM, CDR2 ANQGSEA. This CDR3 has 13 residues. Trimming pared 7 bases from V and 2 bases from J, leaving 14 bases between. Here the CDR3 DNA reads TGCAGCGCCACAGGACAGTATAACACTGAAGCTTTCTTT. Translation: CSATGQYNTEAFF. The entire variable domain, with the rest obtained from reference TRBV29-1 and TRBJ1-1, is as follows: SAVISQKPSRDICQRGTSLTIQCQVDSQVTMMFWYRQQPGQSLTLIATANQGSEATYESGFVIDKFPISRPNLTFSTLTVSNMSPEDSSIYLCSATGQYNTEAFFGQGTRLTVV.

The genes are TRBV5-1 and TRBJ1-2; D is perhaps TRBD1 (5 bases). The V gene's germline CDR1 is SGHRS and CDR2 YFSETQ. Trimming shortened V by 0 bases and J by 7 bases, and 19 bases separated the two germline ends. The CDR3 is 16 residues long. The CDR3 spells CASSLAPTGTGGGYTF. The CDR3 DNA follows: TGCGCCAGCAGCTTGGCTCCCACGGGGACCGGGGGTGGCTACACCTTC.

This clone was counted a single time. The rearrangement links TRBV3-1 (or the pseudogene TRBV3-2) to TRBJ2-2; 10 positions match TRBD2. The CDR3 runs to 17 residues. With 1 base clipped from V and 3 bases from J, the junction kept 5 bases outside the gene matches. The V gene's germline CDR1 is LGHDT and CDR2 YNNKEL (reference sequence). CDR3: CASSQGLAGVDTGELFF. Here the CDR3 DNA reads TGTGCCAGCAGCCAAGGGCTAGCGGGGGTCGACACCGGGGAGCTGTTTTTT.

The rearrangement uses TRBV7-2 and TRBJ1-4; no reliable D call. The CDR3 covers 15 residues. Germline CDR1 is SGHTA and CDR2 is FQGNSA. V lost 0 bases and J 5 bases, leaving 10 bases between the germline ends. The CDR3 DNA sequence: TGTGCCAGCAGCTTAGCAGGCGGTGAAAATGAAAAACTGTTTTTT. Translation gives CASSLAGGENEKLFF.

This clone was seen more than once but under ten times. The DNA of the CDR3 is TGTGCCAGCAGTCCGAGGACAGGGCAAACTTCACCCCTCCACTTT. Protein product: CASSPRTGQTSPLHF. The chain uses TRBV7-2 and TRBJ1-6; 8 bases agree with TRBD1. CDR3 length equals 15 residues. The ends lost 6 bases at V and 9 bases at J; junction bases unmatched: 10. Germline-derived CDR1 and CDR2 are SGHTA and FQGNSA.

The chain uses TRBV5-1 and TRBJ2-6; D unclear. Germline V CDR1 and CDR2: SGHRS, YFSETQ. This CDR3 region has 16 residues. The V end was cut by 1 base, the J end by 0 bases, with 8 bases between. CDR3 region: CASSLSGTSGANVLTF. DNA of the CDR3: TGCGCCAGCAGCTTGTCAGGCACCTCTGGGGCCAACGTCCTGACTTTC.

This clone was recorded only once. The V gene is TRBV15, the J gene TRBJ1-2; TRBD1 might be the D (6 bases). In germline, CDR1 is LNHNV, CDR2 YYDKDF (reference sequence). CDR3 size: 13 residues. Trimming removed 5 bases at V and 3 bases at J, with 10 bases between. CDR3 nucleotide sequence: TGTGCCACCAGCCCACAGGGTGACTATGGCTACACCTTC. Encoded protein: CATSPQGDYGYTF.

This chain links TRBV4-1 with TRBJ1-2, with D hard to call. The CDR3 runs 13 residues. The V end lost 1 base, the J end lost 2 bases, and 5 bases lay between the germline ends. The germline gives CDR1 MGHRA, CDR2 YSYEKL. CDR3 DNA sequence: TGCGCCAGCAGCCAAGGGCAGAACTATGGCTACACCTTC. Encoded protein: CASSQGQNYGYTF.

This chain uses TRBV7-2 with TRBJ2-1, with TRBD2 matching over 13 bases. Per the germline V gene, CDR1 is SGHTA and CDR2 is FQGNSA. Trimming took 5 bases from V and 10 from J; bases not matched to a gene: 11. The CDR3 runs to 16 residues. DNA of the CDR3: TGTGCCAGCAGCGCCACTAGCGGGGGGGCCGTTGGCGAGCAGTTCTTC. Residues: CASSATSGGAVGEQFF.

The V and J genes are TRBV13 and TRBJ2-7; the match to TRBD2 covers 13 bases. Germline CDR1 is PRHDT and CDR2 is FYEKMQ (reference sequence). CDR3 size: 15 residues. The V segment lost 3 bases and the J segment 6 bases; nucleotides outside the gene matches: 5. The CDR3: CASSFGLAGAVEQYF. CDR3 DNA sequence: TGTGCCAGCAGCTTTGGACTAGCGGGAGCGGTCGAGCAGTACTTC.

This clone was detected only a few times. The chain joins TRBV25-1 to TRBJ2-7, with D unclear. Germline V gene sequence: CDR1 MGHDK, CDR2 SYGVNS. Trimming shortened V by 0 bases and J by 2 bases, and 11 bases separated the two germline ends. The length of the CDR3 is 15 residues. The CDR3 nucleotides read TGTGCCAGCAGTGAATATTGGGCGCAAACCTACGAGCAGTACTTC. As protein: CASSEYWAQTYEQYF.

This chain uses TRBV6-2 or TRBV6-3 with TRBJ2-3; 9 bases are a match to TRBD2. Germline CDR1 is MNHEY and CDR2 is SVGEGT. V shed 2 bases, J shed 5 bases, and the junction held 14 bases outside the gene matches. The CDR3 sequence is 18 residues long. The CDR3 loop reads CASSYRLGGAGGGDTQYF. CDR3 in DNA: TGTGCCAGCAGTTACCGCCTCGGTGGAGCGGGAGGAGGAGATACGCAGTATTTT.